This entry is about one T cell receptor beta chain. The sample holds many counts of this clonotype. Its antigen is still unknown. Base qualities are not provided; no much larger clone lies one nucleotide away. V is trimmed back by 4 bases and J by 10 bases, and the junction contains 12 bases that no gene match accounts for. CDR1 is given as SGHRS and CDR2 as YFSETQ, both from the germline V gene. The CDR3 runs 15 residues from the cysteine to the phenylalanine. CDR3 DNA only is kept here, 45 bases in frame from base 1. The treatment or condition label for this specimen denotes: allogeneic hematopoietic cell transplantation with graft depleted of TCRalphabeta T cells and CD19 B cells. The transplant recipients were children given TCRalphabeta/CD19-depleted allogeneic hematopoietic cell grafts. The sample is drawn from a study of T-cell reconstitution after alpha-beta-depleted transplantation in children listed by TCRdb under 2016. Background for the entire study: T-cell immune reconstitution after TCRalphabeta/CD19-depleted allogeneic hematopoietic cell transplantation in children was quantitatively tracked in the study by means of TCR repertoire profiling. Here is what the overall study found, with its caveats: Over the following months the frequencies of hyperexpanded clones went down, and after one year T-cell counts and TCRbeta diversity were mostly credited to newly produced T cells. The apparently early recovery of alphabetaT-cell counts about two months after transplant reportedly depended on only several hundred rapidly expanded clones that came from non-depleted graft cells. In some patients, the high TCRbeta diversity seen at day 60 was put down to recipient T cells and intrathymic progenitors that had survived conditioning.

Libraries came from PCR. TCRdb lists the instrument as Illumina HiSeq 2500. To normalize quantification of the TCRbeta repertoire, the TCR libraries were built with molecular barcoding that relied on unique molecular identifiers. Using fastp trimming at Q25 and MiXCR clonotype assembly, TCRdb reanalyzed the public sequencing data and kept in-frame beta chains. Each CDR3 protein appears once, grouped with its most common genes and DNA. A total of 490,000 or so distinct CDR3 sequences appear in this sample, roughly 10% of them only once. Around 2% of the sample belongs to the ten largest clones. The TCR originated in a child between 2 and 9 years old with inherited bone marrow failure, due to receive a stem cell transplant. Here the chain combines TRBV5-1 and TRBJ2-1, with 9 bases aligning to TRBD2. Sequencing used PBMCs, obtained before TCRalphabeta/CD19-depleted stem cell transplant. The CDR3 region: CASSTGTSIIAEQFF. The DNA sequence is given as TGCGCCAGCAGCACCGGGACTAGCATCATAGCAGAGCAGTTCTTC. Joined to the reference TRBV5-1 and TRBJ2-1 proteins, this CDR3 gives the full variable domain: KAGVTQTPRYLIKTRGQQVTLSCSPISGHRSVSWYQQTPGQGLQFLFEYFSETQRNKGNFPGRFSGRQFSNSRSEMNVSTLELGDSALYLCASSTGTSIIAEQFFGPGTRLTVL.